The present T cell receptor beta chain was sequenced within a study of cytomegalovirus exposure and HLA in healthy donors (dated by TCRdb to about 2017). Broadly, across the study: According to a later analysis, one platform produced both the 110 or so validation repertoires and the 730 or so repertoires of the first cohort. To predict cytomegalovirus infection status, the study combined high-throughput TCR immunosequencing, statistical association of individual TCRs with disease status, and machine learning. Besides the first cohort of 666 subjects, a separate validation cohort made up of roughly 120 different subjects was used. The study aimed to test whether cataloging public T cell receptors could reveal signatures of past pathogen exposure.

This clone came up a few times. The antigen this receptor binds is unknown. Base-call qualities are not available, and no considerably larger clone is one nucleotide away. The CDR3 covers 15 residues, taking in both the cysteine and the phenylalanine. Only the CDR3 region is kept as DNA, spanning 45 bases read in frame from base 1. Deletion took 0 bases off V and 8 bases off J, with a span of 17 bases between the germline ends. CDR1 is given as SGDLS and CDR2 as YYNGEE, both from the germline V gene. Beyond this particular receptor, the publication reports: In a later analysis, TCRs clustered in the first cohort were found to also tend to co-occur in the roughly 130 validation repertoires, with 94% of cluster scores above 0. The study gave a list of about 160 TCR beta chains associated with cytomegalovirus. In vitro tests confirmed that a few of the cytomegalovirus-associated TCR beta chains recognize cytomegalovirus antigens. While some public TCRs were present in many individuals, most TCR sequences turned up only very rarely across donors. The classifier was reported to diagnose cytomegalovirus status with high specificity and sensitivity in both the original and validation cohorts. A later analysis had no HLA typing for the validation cohort, so co-occurrence there was scored across all 120 or so repertoires. It was suggested by the authors that the approach could potentially be generalized to other disease states and immunological phenotypes.

The library was made by the immunoSEQ multiplex PCR assay. On the study's bioinformatics: A statistical classification framework was built for diagnosing cytomegalovirus status from the catalog of TCR beta chain sequences. Here the immuneACCESS table is served through TCRdb, limited to in-frame sequences with V and J called. Missing clones are a known gap in these copies; in checked studies unresolved V genes cover under half, and the rest lacks a known reason. V and J calls and clone size are those listed in that table; D and trimming were worked out from the DNA. This sample has some 80,000 clones in its table, and 90% to 96% of those were observed once. The leading ten clones occupy 1.6% of the sample. The donors belonged to the validation cohort of over a hundred subjects, which was separate from the roughly 700-subject first cohort.

This clonotype was obtained from a man between 18 and 29 years old in good health and CMV-seropositive. This chain is built from TRBV9 and TRBJ1-2, with no reliable assignment of the D segment. Sequenced: PBMCs. The CDR3 region reads CASSVAVLGRSGYTF. The DNA sequence is given as TGTGCCAGCAGCGTAGCGGTCCTTGGTAGATCAGGCTACACCTTC.